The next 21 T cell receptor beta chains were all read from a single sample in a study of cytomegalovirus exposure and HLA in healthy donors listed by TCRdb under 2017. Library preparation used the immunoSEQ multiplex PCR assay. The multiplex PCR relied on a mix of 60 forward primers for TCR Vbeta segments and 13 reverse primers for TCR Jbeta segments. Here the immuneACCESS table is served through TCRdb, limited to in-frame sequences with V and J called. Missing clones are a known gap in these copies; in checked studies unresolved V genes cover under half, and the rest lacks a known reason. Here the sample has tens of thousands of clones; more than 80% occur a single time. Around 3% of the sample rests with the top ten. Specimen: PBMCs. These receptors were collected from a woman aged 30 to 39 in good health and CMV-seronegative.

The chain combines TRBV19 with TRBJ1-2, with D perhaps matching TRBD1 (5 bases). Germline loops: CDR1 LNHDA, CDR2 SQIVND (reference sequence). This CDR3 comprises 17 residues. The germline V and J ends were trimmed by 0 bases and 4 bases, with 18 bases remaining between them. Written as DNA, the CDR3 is TGTGCCAGTAGTATAGAGTCAAGGGCAGGGCAAGGCTATGGCTACACCTTC. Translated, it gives CASSIESRAGQGYGYTF.

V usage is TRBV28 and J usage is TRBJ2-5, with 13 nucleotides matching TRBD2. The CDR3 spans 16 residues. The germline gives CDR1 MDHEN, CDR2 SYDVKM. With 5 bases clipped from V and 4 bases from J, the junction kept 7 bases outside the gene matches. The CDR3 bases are TGTGCCAGCAGTCCCCCCGGACTAGCGGGAGTAGAGACCCAGTACTTC. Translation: CASSPPGLAGVETQYF. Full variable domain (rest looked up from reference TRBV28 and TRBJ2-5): DVKVTQSSRYLVKRTGEKVFLECVQDMDHENMFWYRQDPGLGLRLIYFSYDVKMKEKGDIPEGYSVSREKKERFSLILESASTNQTSMYLCASSPPGLAGVETQYFGPGTRLLVL.

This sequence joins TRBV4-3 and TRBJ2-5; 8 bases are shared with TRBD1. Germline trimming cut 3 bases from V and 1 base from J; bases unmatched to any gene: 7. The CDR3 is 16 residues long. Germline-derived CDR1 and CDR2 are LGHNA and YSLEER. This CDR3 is CASSQAGQGSQETQYF. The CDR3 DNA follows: TGCGCCAGCAGCCAGGCTGGACAGGGCAGCCAAGAGACCCAGTACTTC.

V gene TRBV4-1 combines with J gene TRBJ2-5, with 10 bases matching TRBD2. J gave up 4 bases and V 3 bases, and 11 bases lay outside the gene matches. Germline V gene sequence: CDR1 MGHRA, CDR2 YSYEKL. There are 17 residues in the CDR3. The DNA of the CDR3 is TGCGCCAGCAGCCAGACCCCGAGCGGGGGGGCCGGAGAGACCCAGTACTTC. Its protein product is CASSQTPSGGAGETQYF.

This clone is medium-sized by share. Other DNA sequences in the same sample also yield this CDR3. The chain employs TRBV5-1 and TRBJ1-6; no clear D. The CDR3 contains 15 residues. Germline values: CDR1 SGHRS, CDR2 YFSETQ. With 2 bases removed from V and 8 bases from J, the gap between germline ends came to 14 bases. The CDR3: CASSFGSYSDSPLHF. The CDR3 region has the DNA TGCGCCAGCAGCTTTGGGTCTTACAGTGATTCACCCCTCCACTTT.

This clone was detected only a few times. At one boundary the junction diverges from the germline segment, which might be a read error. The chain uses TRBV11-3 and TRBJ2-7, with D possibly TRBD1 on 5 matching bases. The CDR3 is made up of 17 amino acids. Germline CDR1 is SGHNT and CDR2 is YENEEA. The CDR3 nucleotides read TGTGCCAGCAGTCAAGCAGGATGGGTAGGGGCCTCCAACGAGCAGTACTTC. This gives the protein CASSQAGWVGASNEQYF.

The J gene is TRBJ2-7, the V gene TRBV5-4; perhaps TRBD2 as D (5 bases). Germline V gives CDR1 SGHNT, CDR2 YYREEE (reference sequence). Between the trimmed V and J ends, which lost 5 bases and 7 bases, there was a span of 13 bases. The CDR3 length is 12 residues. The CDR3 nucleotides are TGTGCCAGCAGGTACACGTCGGGGGAGCAGTACTTC. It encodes CASRYTSGEQYF.

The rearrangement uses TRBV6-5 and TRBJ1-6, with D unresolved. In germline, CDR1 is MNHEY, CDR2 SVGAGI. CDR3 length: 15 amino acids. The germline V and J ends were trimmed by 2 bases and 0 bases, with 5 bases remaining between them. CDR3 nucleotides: TGTGCCAGCAGTTACGGGCGCTCCTATAATTCACCCCTCCACTTT. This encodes CASSYGRSYNSPLHF.

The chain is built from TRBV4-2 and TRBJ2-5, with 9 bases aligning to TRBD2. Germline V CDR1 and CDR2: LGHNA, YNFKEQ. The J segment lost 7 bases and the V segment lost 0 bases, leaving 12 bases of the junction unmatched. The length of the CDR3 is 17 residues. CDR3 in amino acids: CASSQENGGGVGGTQYF. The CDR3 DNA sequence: TGTGCCAGCAGCCAAGAGAATGGCGGGGGGGTCGGGGGGACCCAGTACTTC.

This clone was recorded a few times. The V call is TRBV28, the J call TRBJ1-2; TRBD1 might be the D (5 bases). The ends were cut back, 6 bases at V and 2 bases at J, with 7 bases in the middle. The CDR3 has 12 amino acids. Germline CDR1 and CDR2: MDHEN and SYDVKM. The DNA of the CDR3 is TGTGCCAGCAGCTCAGGGAACTATGGCTACACCTTC. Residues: CASSSGNYGYTF.

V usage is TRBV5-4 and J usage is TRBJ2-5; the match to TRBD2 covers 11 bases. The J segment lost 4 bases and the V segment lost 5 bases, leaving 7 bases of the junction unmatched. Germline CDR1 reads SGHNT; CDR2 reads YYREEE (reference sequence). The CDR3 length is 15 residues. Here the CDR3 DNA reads TGTGCCAGCAGAGTGGAACTAGCGGGGGTAGAGACCCAGTACTTC. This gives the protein CASRVELAGVETQYF. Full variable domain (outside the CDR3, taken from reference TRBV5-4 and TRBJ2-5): ETGVTQSPTHLIKTRGQQVTLRCSSQSGHNTVSWYQQALGQGPQFIFQYYREEENGRGNFPPRFSGLQFPNYSSELNVNALELDDSALYLCASRVELAGVETQYFGPGTRLLVL.

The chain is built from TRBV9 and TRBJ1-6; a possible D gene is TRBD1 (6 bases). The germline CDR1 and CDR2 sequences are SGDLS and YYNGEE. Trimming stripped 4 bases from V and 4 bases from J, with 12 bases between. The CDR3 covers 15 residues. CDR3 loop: CASSPDRVYNSPLHF. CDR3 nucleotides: TGTGCCAGCAGCCCGGACAGAGTTTATAATTCACCCCTCCACTTT.

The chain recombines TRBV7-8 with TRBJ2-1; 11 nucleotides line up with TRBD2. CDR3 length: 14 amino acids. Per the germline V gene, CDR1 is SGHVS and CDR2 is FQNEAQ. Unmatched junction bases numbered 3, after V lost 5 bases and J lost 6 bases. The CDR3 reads CASSPGTSGNEQFF. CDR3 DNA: TGTGCCAGCAGCCCAGGGACTAGCGGCAATGAGCAGTTCTTC.

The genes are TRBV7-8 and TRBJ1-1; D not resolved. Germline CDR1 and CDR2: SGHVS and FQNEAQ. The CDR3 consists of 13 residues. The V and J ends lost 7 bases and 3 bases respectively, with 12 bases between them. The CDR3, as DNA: TGTGCCAGCACCCTAACTCCTTACACTGAAGCTTTCTTT. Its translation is CASTLTPYTEAFF. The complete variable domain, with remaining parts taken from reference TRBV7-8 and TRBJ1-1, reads GAGVSQSPRYKVAKRGQDVALRCDPISGHVSLFWYQQALGQGPEFLTYFQNEAQLDKSGLPSDRFFAERPEGSVSTLKIQRTQQEDSAVYLCASTLTPYTEAFFGQGTRLTVV.

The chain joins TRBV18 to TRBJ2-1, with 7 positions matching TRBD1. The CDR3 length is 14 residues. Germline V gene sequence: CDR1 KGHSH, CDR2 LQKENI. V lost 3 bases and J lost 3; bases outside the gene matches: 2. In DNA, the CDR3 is TGTGCCAGCTCACCGGACAGGAGCTACAATGAGCAGTTCTTC. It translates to CASSPDRSYNEQFF.

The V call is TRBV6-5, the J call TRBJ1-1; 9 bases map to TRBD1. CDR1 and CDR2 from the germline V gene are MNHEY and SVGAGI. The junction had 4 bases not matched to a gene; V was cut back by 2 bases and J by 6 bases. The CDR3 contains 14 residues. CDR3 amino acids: CASSYRQGGSEAFF. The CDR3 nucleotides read TGTGCCAGCAGTTACAGACAGGGGGGGTCTGAAGCTTTCTTT.

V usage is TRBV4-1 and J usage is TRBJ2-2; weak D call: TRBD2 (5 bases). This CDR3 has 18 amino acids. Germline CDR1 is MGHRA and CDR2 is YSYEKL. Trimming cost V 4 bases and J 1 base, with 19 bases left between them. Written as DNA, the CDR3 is TGCGCCAGCAGCCGATCGCCGGGGTTAGGTGGGAACACCGGGGAGCTGTTTTTT. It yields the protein CASSRSPGLGGNTGELFF.

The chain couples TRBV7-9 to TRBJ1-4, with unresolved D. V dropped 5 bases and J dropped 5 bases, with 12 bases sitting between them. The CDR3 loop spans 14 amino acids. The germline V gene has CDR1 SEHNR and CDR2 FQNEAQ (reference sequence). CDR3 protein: CASSPDSRNEKLFF. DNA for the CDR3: TGTGCCAGCAGCCCCGACTCCCGCAATGAAAAACTGTTTTTT.

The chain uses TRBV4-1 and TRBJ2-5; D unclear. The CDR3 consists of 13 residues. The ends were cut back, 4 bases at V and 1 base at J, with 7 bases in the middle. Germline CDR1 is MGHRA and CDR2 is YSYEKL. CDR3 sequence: CASSRGAQETQYF. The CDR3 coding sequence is TGCGCCAGCAGCCGCGGTGCCCAAGAGACCCAGTACTTC.

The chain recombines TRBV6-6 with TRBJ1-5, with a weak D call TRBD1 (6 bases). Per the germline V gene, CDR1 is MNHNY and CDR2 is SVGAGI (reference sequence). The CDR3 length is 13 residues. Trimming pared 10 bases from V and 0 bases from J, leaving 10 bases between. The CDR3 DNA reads TGTGCCACCCAGGACAGTAGCAATCAGCCCCAGCATTTT. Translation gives CATQDSSNQPQHF.

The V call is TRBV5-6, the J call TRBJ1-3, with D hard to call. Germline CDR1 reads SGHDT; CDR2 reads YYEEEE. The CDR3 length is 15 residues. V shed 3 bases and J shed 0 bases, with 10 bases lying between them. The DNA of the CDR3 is TGTGCCAGCAGCTCCGTCGACTTCTCTGGAAACACCATATATTTT. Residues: CASSSVDFSGNTIYF. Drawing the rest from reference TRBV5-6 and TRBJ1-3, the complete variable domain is DAGVTQSPTHLIKTRGQQVTLRCSPKSGHDTVSWYQQALGQGPQFIFQYYEEEERQRGNFPDRFSGHQFPNYSSELNVNALLLGDSALYLCASSSVDFSGNTIYFGEGSWLTVV.